This TCR beta chain was sequenced in a study of Ad26.COV2.S vaccination and SARS-CoV-2 variants. This sample's treatment: some 19 received Ad26.COV2.S at low or high dose, single or two shots; 5 received placebo; per-sample allocation not given. The samples date from day 63 after the first vaccine or placebo injection. V dropped 6 bases and J dropped 7 bases, with 10 bases sitting between them. The CDR3 is 11 residues long. Profiling relied on immunoSEQ multiplex PCR, and the TCRdb table lists in-frame clones only, not all of them. The profile shows approximately 350,000 clones, roughly 84% of them singletons.

The chain is built from TRBV12-3 or TRBV12-4 and TRBJ2-7; possible D gene TRBD2, 5 bases. The TCR sequence derives from a person aged 18-65 years who received the Ad26.COV2.S COVID-19 vaccine or a placebo. Sequencing was performed on peripheral blood, taken in a trial of Ad26.COV2.S vaccine versus placebo. This CDR3 reads CASSPSGEQYF. The CDR3 DNA is TGTGCCAGCAGCCCCTCGGGGGAGCAGTACTTC.